This T cell receptor beta chain is drawn from a study of blood T cells in healthy people across ages. Study-wide results and limits: The study found more naive CD4+ cells and higher diversity in long-lived than aged donors.

Primers used in a second PCR of about 7 to 11 cycles were a sample-barcoded 5' primer and a J-beta primer mix. TCRdb analysed the 5' RACE reads with MiXCR anew, one entry per CDR3 protein. The sample lists about 670,000 distinct CDR3 sequences; approximately 52% were seen once. The CDR3 extends over 13 amino acids. V gave up 6 bases and J gave up 3 bases, with 11 bases separating them. The germline CDR1 and CDR2 sequences are MDHEN and SYDVKM. Note on this clonotype: Its antigen is unidentified.

This TCR was sampled from a woman of 80 years or more in good health. The chain employs TRBV28 and TRBJ2-5; no clear D gene. Material: blood. For the CDR3, the DNA is TGTGCCAGCAGGGAGTCGGGCAAAGAGACCCAGTACTTC. Amino acids: CASRESGKETQYF.